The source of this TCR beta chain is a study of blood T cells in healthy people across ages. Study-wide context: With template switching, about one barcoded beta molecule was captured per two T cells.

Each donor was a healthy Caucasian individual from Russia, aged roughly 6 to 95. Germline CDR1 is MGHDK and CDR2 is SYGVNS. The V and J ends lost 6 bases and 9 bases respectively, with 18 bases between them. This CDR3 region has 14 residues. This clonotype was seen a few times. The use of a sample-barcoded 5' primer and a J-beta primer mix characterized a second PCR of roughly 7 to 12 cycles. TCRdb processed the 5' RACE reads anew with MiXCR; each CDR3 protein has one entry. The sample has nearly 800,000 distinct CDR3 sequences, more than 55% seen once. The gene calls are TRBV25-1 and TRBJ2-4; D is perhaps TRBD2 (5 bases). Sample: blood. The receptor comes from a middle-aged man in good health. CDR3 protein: CASSHPGLEGIQYF. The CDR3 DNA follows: TGTGCCAGCAGCCATCCTGGACTGGAAGGCATTCAGTACTTC.